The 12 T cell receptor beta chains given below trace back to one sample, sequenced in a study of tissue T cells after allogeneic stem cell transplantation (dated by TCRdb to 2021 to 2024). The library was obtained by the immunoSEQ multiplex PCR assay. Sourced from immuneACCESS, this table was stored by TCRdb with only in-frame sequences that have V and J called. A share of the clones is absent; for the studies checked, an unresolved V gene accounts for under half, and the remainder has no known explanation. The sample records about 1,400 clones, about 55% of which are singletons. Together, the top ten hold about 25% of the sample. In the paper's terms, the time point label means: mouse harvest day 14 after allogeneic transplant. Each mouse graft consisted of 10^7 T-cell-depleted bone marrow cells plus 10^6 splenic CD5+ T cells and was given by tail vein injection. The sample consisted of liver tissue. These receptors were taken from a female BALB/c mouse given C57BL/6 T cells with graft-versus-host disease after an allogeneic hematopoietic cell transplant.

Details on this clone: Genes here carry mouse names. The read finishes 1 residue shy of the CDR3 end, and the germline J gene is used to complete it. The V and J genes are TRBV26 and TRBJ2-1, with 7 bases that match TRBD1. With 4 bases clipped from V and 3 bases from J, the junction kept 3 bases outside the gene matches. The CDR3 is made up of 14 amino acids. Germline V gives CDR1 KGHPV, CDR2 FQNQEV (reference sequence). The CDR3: CASSRQGLYAEQFF. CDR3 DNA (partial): TGTGCCAGCAGTCGACAGGGTCTCTATGCTGAGCAGTTC.

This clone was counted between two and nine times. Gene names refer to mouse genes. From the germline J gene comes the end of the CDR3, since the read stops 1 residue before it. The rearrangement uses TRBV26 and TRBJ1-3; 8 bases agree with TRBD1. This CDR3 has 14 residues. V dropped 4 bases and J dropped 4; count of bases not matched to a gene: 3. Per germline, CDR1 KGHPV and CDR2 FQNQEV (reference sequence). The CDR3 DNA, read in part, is TGTGCCAGCAGTCGGCAGGGGGCGGGAAATACGCTCTAT. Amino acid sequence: CASSRQGAGNTLY. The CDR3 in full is CASSRQGAGNTLYF. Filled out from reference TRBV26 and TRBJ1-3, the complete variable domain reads NSKVIQTPRYLVKGQGQKAKMRCIPEKGHPVVFWYQQNKNNEFKFLINFQNQEVLQQIDMTEKRFSAECPSNSPCSLEIQSSEAGDSALYLCASSRQGAGNTLYFGEGSRLIVV.

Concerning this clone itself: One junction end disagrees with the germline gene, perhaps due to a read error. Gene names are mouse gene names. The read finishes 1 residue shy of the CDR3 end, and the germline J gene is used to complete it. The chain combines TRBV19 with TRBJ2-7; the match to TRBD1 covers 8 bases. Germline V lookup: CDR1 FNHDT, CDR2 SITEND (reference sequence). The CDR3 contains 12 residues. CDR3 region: CVSTPTGDEQYF. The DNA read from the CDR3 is TGTGTCAGCACCCCGACAGGGGATGAACAGTAC.

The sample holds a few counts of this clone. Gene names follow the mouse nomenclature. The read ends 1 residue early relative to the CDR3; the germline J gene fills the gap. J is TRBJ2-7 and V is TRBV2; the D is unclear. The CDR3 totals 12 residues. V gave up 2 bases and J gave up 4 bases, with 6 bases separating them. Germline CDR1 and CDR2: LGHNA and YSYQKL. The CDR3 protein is CASSQQGYEQYF. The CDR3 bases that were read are TGTGCCAGCAGCCAACAAGGATATGAACAGTAC.

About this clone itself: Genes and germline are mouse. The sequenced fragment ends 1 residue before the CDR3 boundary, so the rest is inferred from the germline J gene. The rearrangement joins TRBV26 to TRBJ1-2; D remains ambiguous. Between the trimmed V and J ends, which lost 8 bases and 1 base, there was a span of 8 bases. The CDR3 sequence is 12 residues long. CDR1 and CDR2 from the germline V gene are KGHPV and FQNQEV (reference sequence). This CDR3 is CASAGRNSDYTF. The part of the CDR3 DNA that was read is TGTGCCAGCGCGGGGAGAAACTCCGACTACACC.

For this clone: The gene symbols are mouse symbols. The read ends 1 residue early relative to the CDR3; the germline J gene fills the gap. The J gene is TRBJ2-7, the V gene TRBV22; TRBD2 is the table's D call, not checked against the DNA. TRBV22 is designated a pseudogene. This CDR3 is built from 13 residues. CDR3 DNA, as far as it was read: TGTGCCAGCAGCTGGGACTGGGGGGGCGAACAGTAC. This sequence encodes CASSWDWGGEQY. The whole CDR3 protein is CASSWDWGGEQYF.

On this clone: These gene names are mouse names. Incomplete CDR3 DNA: TGTGCCAGCTCTTGGGACACTAACCAAGACACCCAGTAC. Amino acids: CASSWDTNQDTQY. In full, the CDR3 reads CASSWDTNQDTQYF. The V and J genes are TRBV12-2 and TRBJ2-5; D might be TRBD1 (6 bases). Coverage ceases 1 residue before the CDR3 finishes, and the germline J gene fills in the end. Germline CDR1 reads SGHLS; CDR2 reads HYDKME. This CDR3 spans 14 amino acids. Trimming cost V 3 bases and J 0 bases, with 9 bases left between them.

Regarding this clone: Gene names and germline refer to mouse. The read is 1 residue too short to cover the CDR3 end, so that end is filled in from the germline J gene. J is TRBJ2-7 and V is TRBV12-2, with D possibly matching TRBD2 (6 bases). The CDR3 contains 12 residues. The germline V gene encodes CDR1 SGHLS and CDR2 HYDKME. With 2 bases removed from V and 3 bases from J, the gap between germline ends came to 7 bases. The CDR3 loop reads CASSQLGYEQYF. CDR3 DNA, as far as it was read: TGTGCCAGCTCTCAACTGGGCTATGAACAGTAC.

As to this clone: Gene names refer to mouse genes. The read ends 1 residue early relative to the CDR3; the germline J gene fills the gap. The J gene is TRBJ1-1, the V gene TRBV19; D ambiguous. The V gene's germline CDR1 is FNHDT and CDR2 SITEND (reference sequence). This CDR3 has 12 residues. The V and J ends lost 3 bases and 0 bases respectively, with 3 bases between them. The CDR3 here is CASSRQNTEVFF. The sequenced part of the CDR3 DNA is TGTGCCAGCAGTAGACAGAACACAGAAGTCTTC.

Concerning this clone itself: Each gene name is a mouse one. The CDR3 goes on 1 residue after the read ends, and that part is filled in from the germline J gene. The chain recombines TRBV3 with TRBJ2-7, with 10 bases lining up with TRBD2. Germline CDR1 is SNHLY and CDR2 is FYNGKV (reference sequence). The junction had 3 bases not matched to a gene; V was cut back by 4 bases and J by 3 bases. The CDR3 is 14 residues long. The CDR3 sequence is CASSSTGGFYEQYF. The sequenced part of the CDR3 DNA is TGTGCCAGCAGCTCGACTGGGGGGTTCTATGAACAGTAC.

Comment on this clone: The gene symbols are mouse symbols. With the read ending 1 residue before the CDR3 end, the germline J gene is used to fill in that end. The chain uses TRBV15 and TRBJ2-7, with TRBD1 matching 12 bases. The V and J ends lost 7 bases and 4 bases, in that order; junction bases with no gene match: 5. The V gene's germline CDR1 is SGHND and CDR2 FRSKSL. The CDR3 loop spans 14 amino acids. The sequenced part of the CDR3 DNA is TGTGCCAGCACCCCGGGACAGGGGGCGTATGAACAGTAC. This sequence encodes CASTPGQGAYEQY. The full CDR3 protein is CASTPGQGAYEQYF.

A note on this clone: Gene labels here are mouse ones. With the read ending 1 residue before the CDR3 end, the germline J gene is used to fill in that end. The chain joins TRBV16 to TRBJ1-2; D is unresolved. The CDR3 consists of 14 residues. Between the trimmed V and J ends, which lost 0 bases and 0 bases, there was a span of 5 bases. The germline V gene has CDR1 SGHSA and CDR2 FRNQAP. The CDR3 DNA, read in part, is TGTGCAAGCAGCTTAGAAGGAGCAAACTCCGACTACACC. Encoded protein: CASSLEGANSDYT. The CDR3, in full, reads CASSLEGANSDYTF.